Following are 32 T cell receptor beta chains from one sample sequenced in a study of shared clonotypes between healthy human individuals. TCRdb keeps only in-frame clones here, not all; method: immunoSEQ multiplex PCR. Among hundreds of thousands of clones listed, roughly 95% were seen once. Positively selected for CCR7, the CD45RO-negative cells used as naive CD8 cells excluded terminally differentiated effector memory CD45RA+ cells. Specimen: naive CD8+ T cells sorted from blood. These receptors all come from a woman in her 30s in good health.

Comments on this clone: The same CDR3 is also encoded by other DNA sequences in this sample. V is TRBV7-9 and J is TRBJ1-1; 7 bases map to TRBD1. Germline assignment: CDR1 SEHNR and CDR2 FQNEAQ (reference sequence). The CDR3 consists of 15 residues. J was trimmed by 1 base and V by 1 base; bases with no gene match: 3. CDR3 DNA sequence: TGTGCCAGCAGCTTAGGGCAGGGGGAGAACACTGAAGCTTTCTTT. It yields the protein CASSLGQGENTEAFF.

V gene TRBV7-9 combines with J gene TRBJ2-2; 8 bases map to TRBD2. Losses at the gene ends were 4 bases for V and 6 bases for J; bases not matched to a gene: 16. Germline lookup yields CDR1 SEHNR and CDR2 FQNEAQ (reference sequence). This CDR3 region has 18 residues. The CDR3 bases are TGTGCCAGCAGCTCCTCATTTACGGCAGCGGGAGCCGCCGGGGAGCTGTTTTTT. Translating it yields CASSSSFTAAGAAGELFF.

The chain employs TRBV28 and TRBJ2-3; 8 nucleotides align to TRBD1. With V trimmed by 6 bases and J by 5 bases, 10 bases remained unmatched. This CDR3 spans 15 amino acids. Germline loops: CDR1 MDHEN, CDR2 SYDVKM. CDR3 sequence (DNA): TGTGCCAGCAGCCCGGAGGGACAGGCGCAAGATACGCAGTATTTT. Residues: CASSPEGQAQDTQYF.

Details on this clone: Distinct nucleotide sequences in the sample also encode this CDR3. The genes are TRBV27 and TRBJ1-5; D gene uncertain. This CDR3 has 13 amino acids. V gave up 3 bases and J gave up 4 bases, with 7 bases separating them. Germline loops: CDR1 MNHEY, CDR2 SMNVEV (reference sequence). This CDR3 is CASSFGRNQPQHF. The CDR3, as DNA: TGTGCCAGCAGTTTCGGGAGGAATCAGCCCCAGCATTTT.

The chain links TRBV29-1 to TRBJ2-7, with D tentatively TRBD1 or TRBD2 (5 bases each). This CDR3 region has 14 residues. V gave up 7 bases and J gave up 1 base, with 17 bases separating them. CDR1 is SQVTM and CDR2 is ANQGSEA in the germline V gene. For the CDR3, the DNA is TGCAGCGCTAGCCCGGGAACAGGTTCCTACGAGCAGTACTTC. It translates to CSASPGTGSYEQYF.

This chain links TRBV6-5 with TRBJ1-4; tentative D call: TRBD1 (5 bases). V was cut by 2 bases and J by 8 bases, with 9 bases left in between. Germline values: CDR1 MNHEY, CDR2 SVGAGI. This CDR3 comprises 13 residues. This CDR3 is CASSYLWGEKLFF. The DNA for the CDR3 is TGTGCCAGCAGTTACCTGTGGGGGGAAAAACTGTTTTTT.

The chain carries TRBV28 and TRBJ2-1; 7 positions agree with TRBD2. The CDR3 contains 18 residues. V shed 5 bases, J shed 7 bases, and the junction held 20 bases outside the gene matches. Per germline, CDR1 MDHEN and CDR2 SYDVKM. CDR3: CASSTARNLADPRNEQFF. CDR3 bases: TGTGCCAGCAGTACAGCCCGTAATCTAGCGGACCCGAGGAATGAGCAGTTCTTC.

This chain connects TRBV6-1 to TRBJ2-7; 9 nucleotides line up with TRBD1. CDR3 length: 15 residues. V lost 4 bases, J lost 1 base, and 5 bases stayed unmatched. Germline V gives CDR1 MNHNS, CDR2 SASEGT. CDR3 nucleotides: TGTGCCAGCAGTGGGACAGGGGTAGGGTCCTACGAGCAGTACTTC. Translating gives CASSGTGVGSYEQYF.

This chain links TRBV7-6 with TRBJ2-3; D assignment may be TRBD1 or TRBD2 (5 bases each). CDR1 and CDR2 (germline): SGHVS, FNYEAQ. V was shortened by 5 bases and J by 9 bases, with 18 bases between the two germline ends. The CDR3 has 14 residues. The CDR3 DNA reads TGTGCCAGCAGCCCCCGGACGGGGCATCGGACGCAGTATTTT. The encoded protein is CASSPRTGHRTQYF.

The rearrangement joins TRBV4-1 to TRBJ2-2, with 8 bases identical to TRBD2. Germline CDR1 reads MGHRA; CDR2 reads YSYEKL. Germline trimming cut 8 bases from V and 6 bases from J; bases unmatched to any gene: 5. This CDR3 has 13 residues. The CDR3, as DNA: TGCGCCAGCGAAGACGGGAGGGCCGGGGAGCTGTTTTTT. This translates into CASEDGRAGELFF.

The chain recombines TRBV27 with TRBJ2-7; 9 bases align to TRBD1. The CDR3 has 14 amino acids. CDR1 MNHEY and CDR2 SMNVEV come from the germline V gene (reference sequence). V was pared by 4 bases and J by 7 bases, with 8 bases of the junction left unmatched. The CDR3 reads CASSYTGTGREQYF. CDR3 in DNA: TGTGCCAGCAGTTACACCGGGACAGGGAGGGAGCAGTACTTC.

To note about this clone: The sample holds other DNA sequences that translate to the same CDR3. The chain employs TRBV5-1 and TRBJ2-7; possible D gene TRBD2, 6 bases. Germline CDR1 SGHRS, CDR2 YFSETQ. The CDR3 runs 13 residues. The V and J ends lost 2 bases and 0 bases respectively, with 6 bases between them. Here the CDR3 DNA reads TGCGCCAGCAGCTTTAGCGGCTCCTACGAGCAGTACTTC. Its protein product is CASSFSGSYEQYF.

The rearrangement uses TRBV28 and TRBJ2-5; D unresolved. The ends were cut back, 8 bases at V and 5 bases at J, with 24 bases in the middle. This CDR3 is built from 16 residues. CDR1 is MDHEN, CDR2 SYDVKM, per germline. The CDR3 DNA follows: TGTGCCAGCCGCGATCCGATAGCCTGGGATTTTGAGACCCAGTACTTC. Translation gives CASRDPIAWDFETQYF.

The chain has TRBV15 and TRBJ1-2; possibly TRBD1 for D (6 bases). The ends were cut back, 7 bases at V and 3 bases at J, with 15 bases in the middle. The CDR3 has 14 amino acids. CDR1 and CDR2 (germline): LNHNV, YYDKDF (reference sequence). CDR3: CATKPRDTYYGYTF. CDR3 coding DNA: TGTGCCACCAAACCTCGGGACACCTACTATGGCTACACCTTC. Together with reference TRBV15 and TRBJ1-2, the CDR3 gives the full variable domain: DAMVIQNPRYQVTQFGKPVTLSCSQTLNHNVMYWYQQKSSQAPKLLFHYYDKDFNNEADTPDNFQSRRPNTSFCFLDIRSPGLGDTAMYLCATKPRDTYYGYTFGSGTRLTVV.

The V call is TRBV11-2, the J call TRBJ2-5, with TRBD1 matching 7 bases. CDR1 SGHAT and CDR2 FQNNGV come from the germline V gene. Unmatched junction bases numbered 12, after V lost 3 bases and J lost 2 bases. This CDR3 has 17 amino acids. CDR3 bases: TGTGCCAGCAGCTTTGGGGTTAGGACAGGCGATCAAGAGACCCAGTACTTC. Protein product: CASSFGVRTGDQETQYF.

J is TRBJ2-2 and V is TRBV28; 10 bases fit TRBD2. Germline V gene lookup returns CDR1 MDHEN and CDR2 SYDVKM. The CDR3 consists of 16 residues. The junction had 4 bases not matched to a gene; V was cut back by 3 bases and J by 3 bases. The CDR3 loop is CASSLASGSYTGELFF. The CDR3 DNA reads TGTGCCAGCAGTTTGGCTAGCGGGAGTTACACCGGGGAGCTGTTTTTT.

The rearrangement links TRBV7-9 to TRBJ2-7, with D possibly TRBD1 on 6 matching bases. Trimming shortened V by 5 bases and J by 7 bases, and 9 bases separated the two germline ends. From germline, CDR1 is SEHNR and CDR2 FQNEAQ (reference sequence). This CDR3 has 11 residues. The CDR3 protein is CASSTGLEQYF. The CDR3 DNA reads TGTGCCAGCAGCACAGGGCTTGAGCAGTACTTC.

The chain has TRBV27 and TRBJ1-1; D possibly corresponds to TRBD1 (5 bases). Looked up from germline, CDR1 is MNHEY and CDR2 is SMNVEV (reference sequence). The V and J ends lost 0 bases and 7 bases respectively, with 9 bases between them. This CDR3 has 13 residues. The CDR3 DNA sequence: TGTGCCAGCAGTTTATCATGGGACGGTGAAGCTTTCTTT. As protein: CASSLSWDGEAFF.

This rearrangement joins TRBV10-1 to TRBJ2-5, with 9 nucleotides matching TRBD1. This CDR3 contains 17 residues. Trimming cost V 6 bases and J 0 bases; bases outside gene matches: 11. CDR1 WNHNN and CDR2 SYGVQD come from the germline V gene (reference sequence). The CDR3 DNA reads as TGCGCCAGCAGCGAACAGGGGGCAGAGGGGGACCAAGAGACCCAGTACTTC. This encodes CASSEQGAEGDQETQYF.

The chain combines TRBV27 with TRBJ1-2; maybe TRBD1 (5 bases). The V gene lost 6 bases and the J gene lost 4 bases, with 9 bases spanning the gap. From germline, CDR1 is MNHEY and CDR2 SMNVEV (reference sequence). This CDR3 has 12 residues. In DNA, the CDR3 is TGTGCCAGCAGGAGGGACGGCTATGGCTACACCTTC. It translates to CASRRDGYGYTF.

In its sample, this clone was seen a few times. No DNA is shown, since the ends of the CDR3 on it are uncertain; the CDR3 is the one TCRdb lists. The chain links TRBV9 to TRBJ1-2. The germline gives CDR1 SGDLS, CDR2 YYNGEE. The CDR3 length equals 12 residues, ends included. CDR3 sequence reads: CASSVFGRGATF.

This rearrangement joins TRBV27 to TRBJ2-1, with a tentative D call TRBD2 (5 bases). Germline lookup yields CDR1 MNHEY and CDR2 SMNVEV (reference sequence). Trimming cost V 10 bases and J 2 bases, with 18 bases left between them. CDR3 length: 15 residues. In nucleotides, the CDR3 is TGTGCCACTTCCTCCTACGAGGGAGCCTACAATGAGCAGTTCTTC. It encodes CATSSYEGAYNEQFF.

This sequence joins TRBV5-6 and TRBJ1-2; possible D gene TRBD1, 5 bases. The ends were cut back, 4 bases at V and 4 bases at J, with 14 bases in the middle. The CDR3 is made up of 14 amino acids. CDR1 is SGHDT and CDR2 is YYEEEE in the germline V gene. CDR3 protein: CASSQGQGPYGYTF. In DNA form, the CDR3 reads TGTGCCAGCAGCCAAGGTCAGGGTCCCTATGGCTACACCTTC.

This clone has a single count. The chain combines TRBV4-1 with TRBJ1-3; weak D call: TRBD1 (5 bases). There are 15 residues in the CDR3. Germline V gives CDR1 MGHRA, CDR2 YSYEKL. Trimming cost V 8 bases and J 1 base, with 15 bases left between them. CDR3 DNA: TGCGCCAGCCGTCCCGATCGGGGGTCTGGAAACACCATATATTTT. It is translated as CASRPDRGSGNTIYF.

The chain joins TRBV28 to TRBJ2-1; unclear D gene. Trimming shortened V by 2 bases and J by 5 bases, and 13 bases separated the two germline ends. Germline CDR1 is MDHEN and CDR2 is SYDVKM. There are 15 residues in the CDR3. Here the CDR3 reads CASSLGKGRNNEQFF. The CDR3, as DNA: TGTGCCAGCAGTTTAGGGAAGGGCCGAAACAATGAGCAGTTCTTC.

Concerning this clone itself: Other DNA sequences of this sample code for an identical CDR3. The V gene is TRBV4-1, the J gene TRBJ2-1, with D perhaps TRBD2 (6 bases). The V gene's germline CDR1 is MGHRA and CDR2 YSYEKL. This CDR3 region has 14 residues. The V gene lost 3 bases and the J gene lost 4 bases, with 10 bases spanning the gap. CDR3: CASSQGLGYNEQFF. The CDR3 DNA sequence: TGCGCCAGCAGCCAGGGACTTGGTTACAATGAGCAGTTCTTC.

V gene TRBV27 combines with J gene TRBJ2-7, with 7 bases aligning to TRBD2. The CDR3 consists of 14 residues. Germline V gene lookup returns CDR1 MNHEY and CDR2 SMNVEV (reference sequence). V trimming: 5 bases; J trimming: 7 bases; junction bases outside the gene matches: 11. The chain's CDR3 is CASSLIGEGGEQYF. The CDR3 DNA reads as TGTGCCAGCAGTCTTATAGGGGAGGGTGGAGAGCAGTACTTC.

V and J are TRBV2 and TRBJ1-4; D perhaps matches TRBD1 (6 bases). This CDR3 has 16 residues. V lost 7 bases to trimming and J lost 5 bases, with 20 bases between them. The germline gives CDR1 SNHLY, CDR2 FYNNEI. The CDR3 bases are TGTGCCAGCAATAAGGAAGGTTACAGGGTAAATGAAAAACTGTTTTTT. It encodes CASNKEGYRVNEKLFF.

This rearrangement joins TRBV9 to TRBJ1-2; TRBD1 agrees at 7 bases. Per the germline V gene, CDR1 is SGDLS and CDR2 is YYNGEE. J was trimmed by 8 bases and V by 4 bases; bases with no gene match: 5. There are 12 residues in the CDR3. As DNA, the CDR3 is TGTGCCAGCAGCCGACAGGGCGAAGGCTACACCTTC. It yields the protein CASSRQGEGYTF.

The chain is built from TRBV27 and TRBJ1-1; D is ambiguous. Germline values: CDR1 MNHEY, CDR2 SMNVEV (reference sequence). CDR3 length: 13 residues. Trimming took off 2 bases at V and 4 bases at J, with 8 bases between the two ends. The CDR3 DNA reads TGTGCCAGCAGTTTAGGGGTCTTCACTGAAGCTTTCTTT. Its protein product is CASSLGVFTEAFF.

The CDR3 is CASRPTGLAGREQYF. DNA for the CDR3: TGCGCCAGCAGACCTACGGGACTAGCGGGAAGGGAGCAGTACTTC. This chain links TRBV4-1 with TRBJ2-7; 13 nucleotides agree with TRBD2. Germline assignment: CDR1 MGHRA and CDR2 YSYEKL. The CDR3 has 15 amino acids. With 6 bases clipped from V and 7 bases from J, the junction kept 9 bases outside the gene matches.

Of note for this clone: This sample includes further DNA sequences coding for the same CDR3. The chain combines TRBV30 with TRBJ2-7, with D unresolved. V dropped 0 bases and J dropped 4 bases, with 10 bases sitting between them. CDR1 and CDR2 from the germline V gene are GTSNPN and SVGIG (reference sequence). The CDR3 runs 13 residues. The CDR3 bases are TGTGCCTGGAGTGTAGGCACAGTATACGAGCAGTACTTC. This gives the protein CAWSVGTVYEQYF.